This T cell receptor (beta chain) was captured by sequencing in a study of cytomegalovirus exposure and HLA in healthy donors. Background on the study: A prior study identified approximately 120 million unique TCR beta sequences from roughly 180 million T cells. Study-level points and caveats: In a later analysis, TCR beta V- and J-gene trimming showed a link to a missense DCLRE1C variant. In an earlier analysis, about 87% or about 30%: the productive usage of most TCR beta V segments.

In this sample, this clone turned up a few times. The antigen remains undetermined. Primers included in the PCR were 60 Vbeta and 13 Jbeta primers. Authors' data handling: Approximately 12 million of the 60 million to 90 million unique TCR beta chains counted in a later analysis were shared. Measured with immunoSEQ multiplex PCR; TCRdb has only the in-frame clones, and not every one. D and trimming were read from the DNA, whereas the V and J calls and clone size are those reported in that table. Seen here are roughly 180,000 clones, 70% to 90% observed once, and the top ten hold roughly 9.3%. V lost 4 bases, J lost 4 bases, and 14 bases lay in between. The germline V gene has CDR1 MGHRA and CDR2 YSYEKL. The CDR3 spans 14 residues.

The specimen was PBMCs. J is TRBJ2-7 and V is TRBV4-1, with D perhaps TRBD1 (6 bases). This receptor was identified in a man aged 18 to 29 in good health and CMV-seropositive. CDR3 coding DNA: TGCGCCAGCAGCCCCGAAGGGGGAATTTACGAGCAGTACTTC. Its translation: CASSPEGGIYEQYF.